These 23 T cell receptor beta chains came from one sample sequenced in a study of blood T cell repertoires in COVID-19. The data were produced by immunoSEQ multiplex PCR, yet TCRdb's version contains in-frame clones alone and is incomplete. Here the sample spans over 150,000 clones, around 81% being singletons. Sample: peripheral blood. The receptors derive from a woman of 80 years or more with COVID-19, enrolled during active disease.

The chain combines TRBV11-3 with TRBJ2-7; no definite D call. V lost 0 bases and J 6 bases, leaving 6 bases between the germline ends. The CDR3 contains 12 residues. The germline CDR1 and CDR2 sequences are SGHNT and YENEEA. For the CDR3, the DNA is TGTGCCAGCAGCTTAGATACTGGCGAGCAGTACTTC. Encoded protein: CASSLDTGEQYF.

The chain uses TRBV18 and TRBJ1-1; D might be TRBD1 (6 bases). The CDR3 spans 15 residues. The germline V gene has CDR1 KGHSH and CDR2 LQKENI. Trimming stripped 2 bases from V and 0 bases from J, with 10 bases between. CDR3 region: CASSPDQGMNTEAFF. CDR3 sequence (DNA): TGTGCCAGCTCACCAGACCAGGGGATGAACACTGAAGCTTTCTTT.

In this sample, this clone turned up a few times. The chain employs TRBV6-2 or TRBV6-3 and TRBJ2-5, with D hard to call. V gave up 0 bases and J gave up 7 bases, with 15 bases separating them. The CDR3 loop spans 15 amino acids. In germline, CDR1 is MNHEY, CDR2 SVGEGT. CDR3 coding DNA: TGTGCCAGCAGTTACTCGTGGGCACAGCCTGGGACCCAGTACTTC. It translates to CASSYSWAQPGTQYF.

This clone was recorded a few times. This sequence joins TRBV7-9 and TRBJ2-7; TRBD2 aligns across 7 bases. Germline V gene lookup returns CDR1 SEHNR and CDR2 FQNEAQ (reference sequence). The CDR3 consists of 15 residues. Germline trimming cut 5 bases from V and 0 bases from J; bases unmatched to any gene: 7. CDR3: CASSPTSVSSYEQYF. In DNA form, the CDR3 reads TGTGCCAGCAGCCCCACTAGCGTCTCCTCCTACGAGCAGTACTTC.

This clone was picked up many times. V and J are TRBV18 and TRBJ2-3; weak D call: TRBD1 (6 bases). This CDR3 contains 15 residues. Germline V gene data show CDR1 as KGHSH and CDR2 as LQKENI. The ends were cut back, 4 bases at V and 0 bases at J, with 11 bases in the middle. CDR3 loop: CASSRDTESTDTQYF. Written as DNA, the CDR3 is TGTGCCAGCTCACGGGACACTGAGAGCACAGATACGCAGTATTTT.

This chain links TRBV29-1 with TRBJ2-1; 9 bases align to TRBD1. CDR1 and CDR2 from the germline V gene are SQVTM and ANQGSEA. V trimming: 1 base; J trimming: 8 bases; junction bases outside the gene matches: 6. This CDR3 has 14 amino acids. The CDR3 sequence is CSVEAGTGYDEQFF. The DNA of the CDR3 is TGCAGCGTTGAAGCGGGGACAGGGTACGATGAGCAGTTCTTC.

V and J are TRBV7-9 and TRBJ2-1; tentatively, D is TRBD2 (7 bases). This CDR3 region has 16 residues. The germline V gene has CDR1 SEHNR and CDR2 FQNEAQ (reference sequence). V was clipped by 3 bases and J by 1 base, with 13 bases between them. CDR3 residues: CASSLYGGPSYNEQFF. For the CDR3, the DNA is TGTGCCAGCAGCTTGTACGGGGGGCCTTCCTACAATGAGCAGTTCTTC.

This chain connects TRBV7-9 to TRBJ2-7; TRBD1 matches 8 bases. Germline loops: CDR1 SEHNR, CDR2 FQNEAQ (reference sequence). This CDR3 comprises 15 residues. The J segment lost 1 base and the V segment lost 8 bases, leaving 10 bases of the junction unmatched. The CDR3 loop reads CASAHVGTGSYEQYF. The CDR3 DNA sequence: TGTGCCAGCGCCCACGTGGGGACAGGTTCCTACGAGCAGTACTTC.

This chain links TRBV7-6 with TRBJ2-7; 13 bases are a match to TRBD2. Germline V lookup: CDR1 SGHVS, CDR2 FNYEAQ. V dropped 5 bases and J dropped 3; count of bases not matched to a gene: 7. The CDR3 sequence is 16 residues long. CDR3 in DNA: TGTGCCAGCAGCCCCGGACTAGCGGGAGTGGTCTACGAGCAGTACTTC. Translating gives CASSPGLAGVVYEQYF.

J is TRBJ2-3 and V is TRBV19; D remains unclear. Germline V gives CDR1 LNHDA, CDR2 SQIVND (reference sequence). The ends were cut back, 2 bases at V and 2 bases at J, with 11 bases in the middle. The CDR3 totals 15 residues. CDR3 sequence: CASSIMGAATDTQYF. The DNA for the CDR3 is TGTGCCAGTAGTATAATGGGCGCCGCCACAGATACGCAGTATTTT.

The chain employs TRBV9 and TRBJ2-3, with D possibly TRBD1 on 5 matching bases. Germline CDR1 SGDLS, CDR2 YYNGEE. The CDR3 contains 16 residues. Trimming took off 4 bases at V and 2 bases at J, with 17 bases between the two ends. The CDR3 bases are TGTGCCAGCAGCCCCCTGGGGCAGGGCTTCACAGATACGCAGTATTTT. As protein: CASSPLGQGFTDTQYF.

The chain combines TRBV9 with TRBJ2-3; 7 bases match TRBD2. Per germline, CDR1 SGDLS and CDR2 YYNGEE. The junction had 9 bases not matched to a gene; V was cut back by 3 bases and J by 2 bases. CDR3 length: 16 residues. In nucleotides, the CDR3 is TGTGCCAGCAGCGCAGCGCCACGGGGGGTCACAGATACGCAGTATTTT. Translation: CASSAAPRGVTDTQYF.

V gene TRBV27 combines with J gene TRBJ1-6; D unclear. Germline assignment: CDR1 MNHEY and CDR2 SMNVEV (reference sequence). This CDR3 has 14 amino acids. With 7 bases removed from V and 4 bases from J, the gap between germline ends came to 11 bases. The CDR3 region is CASTPGGYNSPLHF. The CDR3 DNA reads as TGTGCCAGCACCCCCGGAGGGTATAATTCACCCCTCCACTTT.

The chain employs TRBV13 and TRBJ1-1; TRBD1 agrees at 7 bases. This CDR3 has 18 residues. CDR1 PRHDT and CDR2 FYEKMQ come from the germline V gene (reference sequence). The J segment lost 4 bases and the V segment lost 4 bases, leaving 18 bases of the junction unmatched. Here the CDR3 DNA reads TGTGCCAGCAGCTCCCCGGGACAGTACCTTTTTCGGGTCACTGAAGCTTTCTTT. Translation: CASSSPGQYLFRVTEAFF.

The CDR3, as DNA: TGTGCCAGCAGCTTAGCAGGGGGCCCTAACTATGGCTACACCTTC. Its translation: CASSLAGGPNYGYTF. The chain is built from TRBV7-9 and TRBJ1-2; 7 bases align to TRBD1. The CDR3 runs 15 residues. Germline V gene sequence: CDR1 SEHNR, CDR2 FQNEAQ (reference sequence). J lost 0 bases, V lost 0 bases, and 1 base had no gene match.

This chain links TRBV7-2 with TRBJ1-2; possibly TRBD1 for D (5 bases). V was trimmed by 7 bases and J by 1 base, leaving 16 bases between them. CDR1 and CDR2 from the germline V gene are SGHTA and FQGNSA. The CDR3 loop spans 15 amino acids. CDR3 protein: CASTRWGDGNYGYTF. As DNA, the CDR3 is TGTGCCAGCACCCGTTGGGGGGACGGTAACTATGGCTACACCTTC.

The rearrangement uses TRBV10-3 and TRBJ2-1; no clear D. The V gene lost 7 bases and the J gene lost 0 bases, with 13 bases spanning the gap. This CDR3 is 15 amino acids long. Germline V gene sequence: CDR1 ENHRY, CDR2 SYGVKD. This CDR3 is CAIKGLESSYNEQFF. As DNA, the CDR3 is TGTGCCATCAAAGGTCTAGAGAGCTCCTACAATGAGCAGTTCTTC.

The chain links TRBV5-1 to TRBJ2-3; TRBD2 aligns across 7 bases. CDR1 is SGHRS and CDR2 is YFSETQ in the germline V gene. V lost 2 bases and J lost 3; bases outside the gene matches: 6. This CDR3 has 15 residues. CDR3 amino acids: CASSFSLAVTDTQYF. The CDR3 coding sequence is TGCGCCAGCAGCTTTTCCCTAGCGGTAACAGATACGCAGTATTTT.

The chain carries TRBV11-3 and TRBJ2-1; 7 positions match TRBD1. CDR1 and CDR2 (germline): SGHNT, YENEEA. J gave up 2 bases and V 9 bases, and 4 bases lay outside the gene matches. CDR3 length: 13 residues. As DNA, the CDR3 is TGTGCCAGGACCGGGACAGCCTACAATGAGCAGTTCTTC. Amino acids: CARTGTAYNEQFF.

A few counts support this clone. CDR3 protein: CASSETQAYRSPLHF. The CDR3 DNA is TGTGCCAGCAGTGAGACACAGGCTTATCGGTCACCCCTCCACTTT. The chain is built from TRBV2 and TRBJ1-6; weak D call: TRBD1 (5 bases). This CDR3 has 15 residues. Germline-derived CDR1 and CDR2 are SNHLY and FYNNEI. Trimming took 3 bases from V and 10 from J, leaving 16 bases between them. The full variable domain, rest sourced from reference TRBV2 and TRBJ1-6, is EPEVTQTPSHQVTQMGQEVILRCVPISNHLYFYWYRQILGQKVEFLVSFYNNEISEKSEIFDDQFSVERPDGSNFTLKIRSTKLEDSAMYFCASSETQAYRSPLHFGNGTRLTVT.

The chain links TRBV30 to TRBJ1-2; 11 bases align to TRBD1. V lost 3 bases to trimming and J lost 8 bases; unmatched junction nucleotides: 11. Germline V gene data show CDR1 as GTSNPN and CDR2 as SVGIG (reference sequence). This CDR3 is 15 amino acids long. This chain's CDR3 is CAWSLGQGGTGGYTF. DNA for the CDR3: TGTGCCTGGAGCTTGGGACAGGGGGGGACAGGGGGCTACACCTTC.

The CDR3 DNA follows: TGTGCCAGCAGCTTTCCAGGGGGTGGTGGAGAGACCCAGTACTTC. It codes for CASSFPGGGGETQYF. The gene calls are TRBV7-8 and TRBJ2-5; TRBD1 matches 7 bases. CDR1 and CDR2 from the germline V gene are SGHVS and FQNEAQ. V was pared by 3 bases and J by 4 bases, with 8 bases of the junction left unmatched. The CDR3 is made up of 15 amino acids.

J is TRBJ2-7 and V is TRBV5-1; 10 positions match TRBD2. With V trimmed by 0 bases and J by 0 bases, 6 bases remained unmatched. The length of the CDR3 is 17 residues. CDR1 and CDR2 (germline): SGHRS, YFSETQ. The CDR3 DNA follows: TGCGCCAGCAGCTTGGGACTAGCGGGCCGTAGCTCCTACGAGCAGTACTTC. Translated, it gives CASSLGLAGRSSYEQYF. Drawing the rest from reference TRBV5-1 and TRBJ2-7, the complete variable domain is KAGVTQTPRYLIKTRGQQVTLSCSPISGHRSVSWYQQTPGQGLQFLFEYFSETQRNKGNFPGRFSGRQFSNSRSEMNVSTLELGDSALYLCASSLGLAGRSSYEQYFGPGTRLTVT.